The 19 T cell receptor beta chains in this list originate from one sample, sequenced in a study of blood T cell repertoires in COVID-19. The table came from immunoSEQ multiplex PCR; TCRdb's copy has only in-frame clones and leaves some out. The data contain fewer than 350,000 clones, 85% to 90% of them singletons. Sequenced: PBMCs or T cells enriched from blood (not recorded which). These receptors were obtained from a woman between 18 and 29 years old with acute COVID-19.

The rearrangement joins TRBV7-2 to TRBJ1-6, with 7 bases fitting TRBD1. The CDR3 length is 15 residues. V trimming: 0 bases; J trimming: 7 bases; junction bases outside the gene matches: 3. Germline CDR1 and CDR2: SGHTA and FQGNSA. The CDR3 sequence: CASSLAGTANSPLHF. CDR3 in DNA: TGTGCCAGCAGCTTAGCGGGGACAGCCAATTCACCCCTCCACTTT.

This sequence joins TRBV11-2 and TRBJ2-3; D might be TRBD2 (5 bases). Germline V CDR1 and CDR2: SGHAT, FQNNGV. Trimming took off 0 bases at V and 8 bases at J, with 9 bases between the two ends. The CDR3 sequence is 13 residues long. The CDR3 sequence: CASSLERLSTQYF. For the CDR3, the DNA is TGTGCCAGCAGCTTAGAAAGACTAAGTACGCAGTATTTT. The whole variable domain, remainder taken from reference TRBV11-2 and TRBJ2-3, is EAGVAQSPRYKIIEKRQSVAFWCNPISGHATLYWYQQILGQGPKLLIQFQNNGVVDDSQLPKDRFSAERLKGVDSTLKIQPAKLEDSAVYLCASSLERLSTQYFGPGTRLTVL.

The CDR3, as DNA: TGCAGCGCTCGACAGGGGGTTAACTATGGCTACACCTTC. Translating it yields CSARQGVNYGYTF. V is TRBV29-1 and J is TRBJ1-2, with TRBD1 matching 9 bases. V lost 7 bases, J lost 1 base, and 4 bases stayed unmatched. Germline CDR1 is SQVTM and CDR2 is ANQGSEA. This CDR3 contains 13 residues.

The chain carries TRBV29-1 and TRBJ2-7; 8 bases fit TRBD1. Germline CDR1 reads SQVTM; CDR2 reads ANQGSEA. V was pared by 5 bases and J by 5 bases, with 8 bases of the junction left unmatched. The CDR3 is 13 residues long. In DNA form, the CDR3 reads TGCAGCGTTATGACAGGGGAGTTGAACGAGCAGTACTTC. As protein: CSVMTGELNEQYF.

The chain is built from TRBV7-2 and TRBJ1-5; TRBD1 matches 8 bases. This CDR3 is 14 amino acids long. V trimming: 1 base; J trimming: 5 bases; junction bases outside the gene matches: 1. Germline values: CDR1 SGHTA, CDR2 FQGNSA. The DNA for the CDR3 is TGTGCCAGCAGCTTAGGACAGGGGTATCAGCCCCAGCATTTT. It is translated as CASSLGQGYQPQHF. The complete variable domain, with remaining parts taken from reference TRBV7-2 and TRBJ1-5, reads GAGVSQSPSNKVTEKGKDVELRCDPISGHTALYWYRQSLGQGLEFLIYFQGNSAPDKSGLPSDRFSAERTGGSVSTLTIQRTQQEDSAVYLCASSLGQGYQPQHFGDGTRLSIL.

The rearrangement uses TRBV19 and TRBJ2-7, with D possibly TRBD1 on 5 matching bases. This CDR3 region has 14 residues. The germline CDR1 and CDR2 sequences are LNHDA and SQIVND (reference sequence). Trimming shortened V by 4 bases and J by 2 bases, and 12 bases separated the two germline ends. The CDR3 nucleotides are TGTGCCAGTAGTACTGCAGGGCACACCTACGAGCAGTACTTC. Amino acids: CASSTAGHTYEQYF.

This chain links TRBV15 with TRBJ2-5, with 12 bases identical to TRBD2. Trimming at V came to 0 bases and at J to 2 bases, leaving 4 bases not matched to a gene. The germline gives CDR1 LNHNV, CDR2 YYDKDF (reference sequence). This CDR3 region has 17 residues. CDR3 DNA: TGTGCCACCAGCAGAGAATGGACTAGCGGGGTACAAGAGACCCAGTACTTC. Its translation is CATSREWTSGVQETQYF.

The genes are TRBV3-1 (or the pseudogene TRBV3-2) and TRBJ1-2, with 9 positions matching TRBD1. The CDR3 is 15 residues long. Trimming took 3 bases from V and 7 from J; bases not matched to a gene: 9. Germline lookup yields CDR1 LGHDT and CDR2 YNNKEL (reference sequence). The CDR3 DNA reads TGTGCCAGCAGCCAGCCCGGGACAGGGAGAGCTGGCTACACCTTC. This encodes CASSQPGTGRAGYTF.

The chain employs TRBV29-1 and TRBJ1-2; tentatively, D is TRBD1 (5 bases). Germline V gene lookup returns CDR1 SQVTM and CDR2 ANQGSEA. The CDR3 covers 13 residues. V was trimmed by 1 base and J by 4 bases, leaving 10 bases between them. CDR3 nucleotide sequence: TGCAGCGTTGAAGTAAGGGGCAGCTATGGCTACACCTTC. This gives the protein CSVEVRGSYGYTF.

V is TRBV5-1 and J is TRBJ2-5, with TRBD2 matching over 7 bases. The CDR3 loop spans 14 amino acids. V dropped 7 bases and J dropped 9; count of bases not matched to a gene: 15. Germline V CDR1 and CDR2: SGHRS, YFSETQ. CDR3 sequence reads: CASRLGSGAPAQYF. CDR3 bases: TGCGCCAGCCGGCTGGGGAGCGGGGCCCCCGCCCAGTACTTC.

The chain joins TRBV2 to TRBJ2-1, with 8 nucleotides matching TRBD2. Per the germline V gene, CDR1 is SNHLY and CDR2 is FYNNEI. CDR3 length: 15 residues. The trim removed 2 bases at V and 3 bases at J, leaving 3 bases unmatched. CDR3 DNA sequence: TGTGCCAGCAGTGAAAGAGCGGGAGTCTACAATGAGCAGTTCTTC. Translation: CASSERAGVYNEQFF.

The chain couples TRBV19 to TRBJ2-7; 7 nucleotides line up with TRBD1. The V gene's germline CDR1 is LNHDA and CDR2 SQIVND (reference sequence). CDR3 length equals 14 residues. The V and J ends lost 4 bases and 8 bases, in that order; junction bases with no gene match: 11. The CDR3 DNA is TGTGCCAGTAGTACCGAGTCAGGGACAGCGAAGCAGTACTTC. The encoded protein is CASSTESGTAKQYF.

The chain carries TRBV6-5 and TRBJ1-2; D perhaps matches TRBD1 (6 bases). V was pared by 2 bases and J by 4 bases, with 14 bases between. The germline V gene has CDR1 MNHEY and CDR2 SVGAGI. The CDR3 extends over 15 amino acids. DNA for the CDR3: TGTGCCAGCAGTTACGGAACTCAAGGGGGCTATGGCTACACCTTC. It translates to CASSYGTQGGYGYTF.

The rearrangement joins TRBV6-7 to TRBJ2-1; 8 bases map to TRBD2. TRBV6-7 is treated as an ORF (open reading frame) with a function not yet certain. Trimming at V came to 2 bases and at J to 4 bases, leaving 10 bases not matched to a gene. The CDR3 loop spans 17 amino acids. CDR3 DNA sequence: TGTGCCAGCAGTTACAAGGGAGCGGGAGTCTTTTACAATGAGCAGTTCTTC. This translates into CASSYKGAGVFYNEQFF.

This chain connects TRBV19 to TRBJ2-3; 7 bases map to TRBD2. Trimming cost V 1 base and J 6 bases; bases outside gene matches: 16. CDR1 LNHDA and CDR2 SQIVND come from the germline V gene (reference sequence). This CDR3 spans 18 amino acids. The CDR3 DNA is TGTGCCAGTAGTATAGGGGGTTGGGCTAGCGGAATTTCCGATACGCAGTATTTT. It translates to CASSIGGWASGISDTQYF.

This chain links TRBV9 with TRBJ1-4; no firm D call. V was trimmed by 4 bases and J by 5 bases, leaving 9 bases between them. CDR1 is SGDLS, CDR2 YYNGEE, per germline. The CDR3 sequence is 13 residues long. DNA of the CDR3: TGTGCCAGCAGCCCTCTACCGAATGAAAAACTGTTTTTT. It specifies CASSPLPNEKLFF.

The chain joins TRBV24-1 to TRBJ2-1; tentatively, D is TRBD2 (5 bases). Trimming took off 4 bases at V and 4 bases at J, with 16 bases between the two ends. The CDR3 is 16 amino acids. Per germline, CDR1 KGHDR and CDR2 SFDVKD. The CDR3 DNA is TGTGCCACCAGTGACGCGTCCGCGGGCCTATACAATGAGCAGTTCTTC. Translation: CATSDASAGLYNEQFF.

This chain uses TRBV19 with TRBJ1-2, with D possibly matching TRBD1 (5 bases). The CDR3 spans 14 residues. V lost 8 bases and J lost 8, with 21 bases in between. Germline CDR1 and CDR2: LNHDA and SQIVND (reference sequence). The CDR3 DNA follows: TGTGCCAGTGCGCGGGGGGATGACTCACTCGGCTACACCTTC. Protein product: CASARGDDSLGYTF.

DNA for the CDR3: TGTGCCAGCTCACCCCAACAGAACGAGCAGTACTTC. It codes for CASSPQQNEQYF. The gene calls are TRBV18 and TRBJ2-7, with D unclear. The V and J ends lost 3 bases and 5 bases respectively, with 8 bases between them. This CDR3 contains 12 residues. The germline CDR1 and CDR2 sequences are KGHSH and LQKENI.